This is a list of T cell receptor beta chains from one sample in a study of technical replicates of blood from a handful of donors. This table comes from immunoSEQ multiplex PCR, and its TCRdb copy is limited to in-frame clones, with some not included. This sample has 50,000 to 70,000 clones; less than 90% occur once, and the top ten carry about 5%. The sequencing sample was made of PBMCs. The receptor set was obtained from a human donor in good health. Some clones in this sample may be carry-over from other donors' samples. The CDR3 runs from the conserved cysteine through the conserved F or W. D genes are given only for firm matches. Expanded clones are given a class, and other clones once, few, many or no size at all.

TRBV5-1	TRBD2	TRBJ2-3	.	TGCGCCAGCGGAACTAGCGGGGGGGCAACAGATACGCAGTATTTT	CASGTSGGATDTQYF
TRBV2	TRBD1	TRBJ2-1	.	TGTGCCACCAGGACAGGGGCGAACAATGAGCAGTTCTTC	CATRTGANNEQFF
TRBV4-2	.	TRBJ1-1	.	TGTGCCAGCAGCCAAGACCGCGCTGAAGCTTTCTTT	CASSQDRAEAFF
TRBV29-1	TRBD1	TRBJ1-1	.	TGCAGCGTCGACCCCGGGACAGGCGGCGTGGCTTTCTTT	CSVDPGTGGVAFF
TRBV2	TRBD1	TRBJ1-6	once	TGTGCCAGCCGGCAGGGGGCGTCCTATAATTCACCCCTCCACTTT	CASRQGASYNSPLHF
TRBV2	.	TRBJ1-1	few	TGTGCCAGCAGGCCCCCAGGGAACACTGAAGCTTTCTTT	CASRPPGNTEAFF
TRBV7-6	TRBD1	TRBJ1-1	.	TGTGCCAGCAGCTTAGTCCAAAACAGGGGAGGTACTGAAGCTTTCTTT	CASSLVQNRGGTEAFF
TRBV11-2	TRBD2	TRBJ2-7	once	TGTGCCAGCAGCCATATCCGGCGCCTAGCGGGAGGGAATTCCTACGAGCAGTACTTC	CASSHIRRLAGGNSYEQYF
TRBV4-2	TRBD1	TRBJ2-3	.	TGTGCCAGCAGCCTACGGCCCCTTCGTCAGGGGGCTACAGATACGCAGTATTTT	CASSLRPLRQGATDTQYF
TRBV7-9	.	TRBJ2-7	.	TGTGCCAGCAGCGTCCTAAGCGAGCAGTACTTC	CASSVLSEQYF
TRBV27	.	TRBJ1-2	.	TGTGCCAGCAGCAGCTCGGGGTTTGACTATGGCTACACCTTC	CASSSSGFDYGYTF
TRBV2	TRBD1	TRBJ1-1	.	TGTGCCAGCAGTGAGTCAGGGGGCCGTGTAGCTTTCTTT	CASSESGGRVAFF
TRBV2	.	TRBJ1-1	.	TGTGCCAGCAGTGTTGGTAGGGGAGCTTTCTTT	CASSVGRGAFF
TRBV6-1	TRBD2	TRBJ2-1	.	TGTGCCAGCAGTGGAACTAGCGGAGGGGTCGACTCCTACAATGAGCAGTTCTTC	CASSGTSGGVDSYNEQFF
TRBV6-5	.	TRBJ1-5	.	TGTGCCAGCAGTTACTCGGGTAGGGAGGAGCAGCCCCAGCATTTT	CASSYSGREEQPQHF
TRBV6-4	TRBD2	TRBJ2-2	many	TGTGCCAGCAGTGACTCGTCCAGCGGGAGGCACACCGGGGAGCTGTTTTTT	CASSDSSSGRHTGELFF
TRBV6-1	.	TRBJ1-5	.	TGTGCCAGCAGTGAAGTTGGAGGACGGGTCAATCAGCCCCAGCATTTT	CASSEVGGRVNQPQHF
TRBV6-5	.	TRBJ1-6	once	TGTGCCAGCAGAAAACAGGGAATTCTTGGCTCACCCCTCCACTTT	CASRKQGILGSPLHF
TRBV30	TRBD2	TRBJ2-7	.	TGTGCCTGGAGTATGGCAAACCCGGGACTAGCTAGTCCCGAGCAGTACTTC	CAWSMANPGLASPEQYF
TRBV18	.	TRBJ1-1	.	TGTGCCAGCTCTCAAAACAGGGACACTGAAGCTTTCTTT	CASSQNRDTEAFF
TRBV5-4	.	TRBJ1-4	few	TGTGCCAGCAGCCTTCTTGCTGGGGGGGCTAATGAAAAACTGTTTTTT	CASSLLAGGANEKLFF
TRBV11-2	TRBD2	TRBJ2-7	once	TGTGCCAGCAGCTTAGAAGCTAGCGGGGGGGCCATCGGGCAGTACTTC	CASSLEASGGAIGQYF
TRBV19	TRBD2	TRBJ2-5	.	TGTGCCAGTAGTATAGGTCTAGCGGGAGGCTGGGAGACCCAGTACTTC	CASSIGLAGGWETQYF
TRBV29-1	TRBD1	TRBJ2-3	.	TGCAGCGTTGACCCGACAGGGGTGAGCACAGATACGCAGTATTTT	CSVDPTGVSTDTQYF
TRBV5-1	.	TRBJ1-1	.	TGCGCCAGCAGCTTTACGGGGGAGAACACTGAAGCTTTCTTT	CASSFTGENTEAFF
TRBV11-2	TRBD2	TRBJ2-3	.	TGTGCCAGCAGCACAGCGGGGGCCGATACGCAGTATTTT	CASSTAGADTQYF
TRBV4-2	.	TRBJ1-2	few	TGTGCCAGCAGTCGGACAGATACTCCCGGCTACACCTTC	CASSRTDTPGYTF
TRBV30	.	TRBJ2-5	.	TGTGCCTGGAGTGTAAGCGGGGAGACCCAGTACTTC	CAWSVSGETQYF
TRBV4-3	.	TRBJ2-7	.	TGCGCCAGCAGCCAAGGGGACCGGGGGACCTCCTACGAGCAGTACTTC	CASSQGDRGTSYEQYF
TRBV13	TRBD1	TRBJ2-7	.	TGTGCCAGCAGCTTAGGGGACAGGAAATCCTACGAGCAGTACTTC	CASSLGDRKSYEQYF
TRBV10-3	TRBD1	TRBJ1-6	once	TGTGCCATCAGGAACCCCGGGACAGGGGGGTATTCACCCCTCCACTTT	CAIRNPGTGGYSPLHF
TRBV4-1	TRBD2	TRBJ2-3	.	TGCGCCAGCAGCCGGGGGACTAGCGGGGGGGATACGCAGTATTTT	CASSRGTSGGDTQYF
TRBV18	.	TRBJ2-7	.	TGTGCCAGCTCACCACAGAGGGACTACGAGCAGTACTTC	CASSPQRDYEQYF
TRBV6-1	.	TRBJ1-2	.	TGTGCCAGCGTGGAGGGCGGATTTTATGGCTACACCTTC	CASVEGGFYGYTF
TRBV2	.	TRBJ2-1	.	TGTGCCAGCAGGGGGGACTCCCTTTACAATGAGCAGTTCTTC	CASRGDSLYNEQFF
TRBV7-2	TRBD1	TRBJ1-2	.	TGTGCCAGCCGACTTAGCGCCACAGGGGGAGGCTACACCTTC	CASRLSATGGGYTF
TRBV28	.	TRBJ1-6	few	TGTGCCAGCAGTTTACCAGGGGAAGGTTCACCCCTCCACTTT	CASSLPGEGSPLHF
TRBV19	TRBD1	TRBJ2-2	once	TGTGCCAGTAGTATAGAGGGGACAGGATGGGACACCGGGGAGCTGTTTTTT	CASSIEGTGWDTGELFF
TRBV4-1	.	TRBJ1-2	.	TGCGCCAGCAGCCAAAACCACGAAAGGGGGTTGAACTATGGCTACACCTTC	CASSQNHERGLNYGYTF
TRBV18	.	TRBJ1-4	.	TGTGCCAGCTCACCAGGGAGGCGGACCCAAACTGAAAAACTGTTTTTT	CASSPGRRTQTEKLFF
TRBV19	TRBD1	TRBJ2-7	.	TGTGCCAGTAGTAAAGACAGGGCCTACTACGAGCAGTACTTC	CASSKDRAYYEQYF
TRBV7-9	TRBD1	TRBJ2-2	once	TGTGCCAGCAGCCCTGGACAGGCCTTCGGGGAGCTGTTTTTT	CASSPGQAFGELFF
TRBV2	.	TRBJ2-1	.	TGTGCCAGCAACTACTACAATGAGCAGTTCTTC	CASNYYNEQFF
TRBV29-1	.	TRBJ1-1	.	TGCAAAGTGAGCACTGAAGCTTTCTTT	CKVSTEAFF
TRBV4-3	TRBD1	TRBJ1-5	once	TGCGCCAGCAGCCAAGATTACCACCGGGACAGAAATCAGCCCCAGCATTTT	CASSQDYHRDRNQPQHF
TRBV4-3	.	TRBJ1-4	.	TGCGCCAGCAGCCAAGATCAAGCAGGGTTAGGCGAAAAACTGTTTTTT	CASSQDQAGLGEKLFF
TRBV6-4	.	TRBJ2-3	.	TGTGCCAGCAGTGACTCGCTAAATACGCAGTATTTT	CASSDSLNTQYF
TRBV2	TRBD2	TRBJ2-1	once	TGTGCCAGCAGTGTACTAGCGGGAGGTGATAGCTCCTACAATGAGCAGTTCTTC	CASSVLAGGDSSYNEQFF
TRBV19	.	TRBJ1-2	.	TGTGCCAGTAGTGTCCGGGCTGGAGGCAGAAACTATGGCTACACCTTC	CASSVRAGGRNYGYTF
TRBV5-1	.	TRBJ2-5	.	TGCGCCAGCAGCTTGGGAGTGGGGGCCGCAGAGACCCAGTACTTC	CASSLGVGAAETQYF
TRBV6-1	TRBD1	TRBJ1-5	.	TGTGCCAGCAGTGTACAGGGGGCTCAGCCCCAGCATTTT	CASSVQGAQPQHF
TRBV21-1	.	TRBJ2-7	.	TGTGCCACCCTGAAAACAGGGTCCTACGAGCAGTACTTC	CATLKTGSYEQYF